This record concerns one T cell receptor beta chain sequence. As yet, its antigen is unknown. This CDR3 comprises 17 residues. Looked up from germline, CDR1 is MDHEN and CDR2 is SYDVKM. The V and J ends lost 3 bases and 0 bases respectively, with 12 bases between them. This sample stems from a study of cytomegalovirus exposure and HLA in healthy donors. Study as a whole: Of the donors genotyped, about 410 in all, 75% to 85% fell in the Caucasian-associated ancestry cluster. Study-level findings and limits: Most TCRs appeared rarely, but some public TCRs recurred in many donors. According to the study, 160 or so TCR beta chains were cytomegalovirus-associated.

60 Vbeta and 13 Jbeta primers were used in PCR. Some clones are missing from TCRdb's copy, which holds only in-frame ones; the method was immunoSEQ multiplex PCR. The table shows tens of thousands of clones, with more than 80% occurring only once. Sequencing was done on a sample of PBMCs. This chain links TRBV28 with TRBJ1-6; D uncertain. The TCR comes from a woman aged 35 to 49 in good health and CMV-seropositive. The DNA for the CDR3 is TGTGCCAGCAGTTTTTCCTTAGTGCGCTCCTATAATTCACCCCTCCACTTT. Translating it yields CASSFSLVRSYNSPLHF.